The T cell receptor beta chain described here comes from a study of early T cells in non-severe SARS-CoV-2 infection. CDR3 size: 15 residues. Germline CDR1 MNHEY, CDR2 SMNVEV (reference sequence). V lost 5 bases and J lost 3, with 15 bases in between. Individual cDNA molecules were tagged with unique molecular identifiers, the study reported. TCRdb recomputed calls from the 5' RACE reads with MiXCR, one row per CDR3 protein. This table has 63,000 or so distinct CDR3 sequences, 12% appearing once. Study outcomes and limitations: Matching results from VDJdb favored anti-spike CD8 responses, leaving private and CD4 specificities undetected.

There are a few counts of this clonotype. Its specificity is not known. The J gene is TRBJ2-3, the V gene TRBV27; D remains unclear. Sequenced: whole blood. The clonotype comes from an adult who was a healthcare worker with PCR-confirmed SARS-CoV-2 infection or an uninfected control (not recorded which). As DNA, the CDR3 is TGTGCCAGCAGTCCCCGTTGGAGCGTAACAGATACGCAGTATTTT. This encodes CASSPRWSVTDTQYF.